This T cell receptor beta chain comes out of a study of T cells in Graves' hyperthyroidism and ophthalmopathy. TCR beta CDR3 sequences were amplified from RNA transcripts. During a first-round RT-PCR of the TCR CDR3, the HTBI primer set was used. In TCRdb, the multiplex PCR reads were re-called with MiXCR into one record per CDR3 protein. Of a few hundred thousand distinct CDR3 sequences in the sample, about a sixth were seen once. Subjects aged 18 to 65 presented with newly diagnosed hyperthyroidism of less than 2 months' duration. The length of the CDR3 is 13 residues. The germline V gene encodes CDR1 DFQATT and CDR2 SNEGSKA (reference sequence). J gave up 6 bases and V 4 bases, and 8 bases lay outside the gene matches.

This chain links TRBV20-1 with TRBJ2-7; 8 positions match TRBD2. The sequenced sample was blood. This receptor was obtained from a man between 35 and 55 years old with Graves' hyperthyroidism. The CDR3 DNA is TGCAGTGCTAAGCTAGCGGGTTTCCGCGAGCAGTACTTC. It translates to CSAKLAGFREQYF.